One and the same sample provided the 22 T cell receptor beta chains below, sequenced in a study of blood T cells in healthy people across ages. Using a J-beta primer mix together with a sample-barcoded 5' primer, a second PCR was run for about 6 to 12 cycles. Via MiXCR, TCRdb re-called the 5' RACE reads, giving one row per CDR3 protein. The table records 650,000 to 700,000 distinct CDR3 sequences, 52% of them present only once. Input material: blood. These receptor sequences come from a woman older than 75 in good health.

The chain uses TRBV28 and TRBJ1-1, with 7 bases fitting TRBD1. The CDR3 runs 15 residues. After removal of 3 bases from V and 5 bases from J, the junction contained 9 bases not matched to a gene. In germline, CDR1 is MDHEN, CDR2 SYDVKM. The CDR3 here is CASSLLRGIRTEAFF. The DNA of the CDR3 is TGTGCCAGCAGTTTGCTCAGGGGGATACGGACTGAAGCTTTCTTT.

This clonotype was seen only a few times. This chain joins TRBV6-1 and TRBJ2-7; TRBD1 aligns across 12 bases. The CDR3 is made up of 15 amino acids. Germline CDR1 is MNHNS and CDR2 is SASEGT. Trimming at V came to 8 bases and at J to 3 bases, leaving 8 bases not matched to a gene. Here the CDR3 reads CASVSGTGGFYEQYF. The CDR3 bases are TGTGCCAGCGTTTCGGGGACAGGGGGCTTCTACGAGCAGTACTTC.

This rearrangement joins TRBV2 to TRBJ2-4; 8 bases agree with TRBD1. Germline loops: CDR1 SNHLY, CDR2 FYNNEI. J gave up 15 bases and V 11 bases, and 9 bases lay outside the gene matches. CDR3 length: 10 amino acids. CDR3 bases: TGTGCCGTAGGACGGGACAGGCCGTACTTC. Protein: CAVGRDRPYF.

This clonotype appeared a few times. The chain joins TRBV2 to TRBJ1-3; D might be TRBD1 (5 bases). CDR1 is SNHLY, CDR2 FYNNEI, per germline. The V end lost 5 bases, the J end lost 4 bases, and 15 bases lay between the germline ends. This CDR3 has 15 amino acids. The CDR3 region is CASSQDGAGGNTIYF. CDR3 nucleotides: TGTGCCAGCAGTCAGGACGGGGCCGGGGGAAACACCATATATTTT.

As for this clonotype: One base away lies a much larger clone, so this may be a sequencing read error. The chain joins TRBV5-1 to TRBJ1-2; D call uncertain. CDR1 and CDR2 from the germline V gene are SGHRS and YFSETQ. The CDR3 loop spans 16 amino acids. Deletions cut 4 bases from V and 6 bases from J, with 22 bases between. CDR3 sequence: CASSSRGRGTRDGYTF. The CDR3 nucleotides read TGCGCCAGCAGCAGCCGGGGTAGAGGAACAAGGGATGGCTACACCTTC.

The genes are TRBV7-2 and TRBJ2-7; the match to TRBD2 covers 9 bases. Per the germline V gene, CDR1 is SGHTA and CDR2 is FQGNSA. This CDR3 region has 16 residues. V was clipped by 5 bases and J by 3 bases; unmatched bases: 11. In nucleotides, the CDR3 is TGTGCCAGCAGCCAGGGGGGTCTAGCGGGGATCTACGAGCAGTACTTC. As protein: CASSQGGLAGIYEQYF.

As regards this clonotype: The junction shows a germline mismatch at one end, possibly a read error. The chain uses TRBV2 and TRBJ2-2; 12 bases agree with TRBD2. Germline assignment: CDR1 SNHLY and CDR2 FYNNEI. CDR3 length equals 15 residues. The CDR3 loop reads CASRLAGGNTEELFF. CDR3 coding DNA: TGTGCCAGCAGGCTAGCGGGGGGGAACACCGAGGAGCTGTTTTTT.

DNA of the CDR3: TGTGCCAGCAGTTTCCAACCCCCTCGTGGCCAGCATTTT. Its translation: CASSFQPPRGQHF. This chain links TRBV12-3 or TRBV12-4 with TRBJ1-5; no definite D call. There are 13 residues in the CDR3. V lost 3 bases, J lost 12 bases, and 15 bases lay in between.

This clonotype has only a few counts. V gene TRBV7-9 combines with J gene TRBJ2-1, with D perhaps TRBD2 (7 bases). Trimming removed 7 bases at V and 0 bases at J, with 22 bases between. From germline, CDR1 is SEHNR and CDR2 FQNEAQ (reference sequence). This CDR3 contains 18 residues. The CDR3 loop reads CASIDLFVGGRSYNEQFF. The CDR3 DNA is TGTGCCAGCATCGACCTTTTCGTCGGGGGGCGCTCCTACAATGAGCAGTTCTTC.

There are many counts of this clonotype. The rearrangement links TRBV3-1 to TRBJ2-1; the D is unclear. In germline, CDR1 is LGHDT, CDR2 YNNKEL (reference sequence). The CDR3 is 12 residues long. The V end lost 0 bases, the J end lost 11 bases, and 8 bases lay between the germline ends. In DNA, the CDR3 is TGTGCCAGCAGCCAAGACCCCCCCAAGCAGTTCTTC. This translates into CASSQDPPKQFF.

This clonotype was detected ten times or more. The chain carries TRBV18 and TRBJ2-5, with 9 bases aligning to TRBD2. Germline loops: CDR1 KGHSH, CDR2 LQKENI. J was trimmed by 4 bases and V by 3 bases; bases with no gene match: 15. The CDR3 is 18 residues long. CDR3 region: CASSPILPGLARGETQYF. Written as DNA, the CDR3 is TGTGCCAGCTCACCGATCCTACCGGGACTAGCAAGGGGAGAGACCCAGTACTTC.

This chain links TRBV7-2 with TRBJ1-2; perhaps TRBD1 as D (6 bases). This CDR3 spans 15 amino acids. Germline CDR1 and CDR2: SGHTA and FQGNSA. The germline V and J ends were trimmed by 1 base and 8 bases, with 17 bases remaining between them. The CDR3 spells CASSLGGQRSGGYTF. CDR3 bases: TGTGCCAGCAGCTTAGGGGGACAACGGTCGGGCGGCTACACCTTC.

Turning to this clonotype: This may stem from a read error, because a much larger clone lies one nucleotide away. The CDR3 DNA reads as TGTGCCAGCAGTGCATACCAAATATACGAGCAGTACTTC. As protein: CASSAYQIYEQYF. The chain couples TRBV28 to TRBJ2-7; D is uncertain. The germline CDR1 and CDR2 sequences are MDHEN and SYDVKM. V lost 5 bases and J 4 bases, leaving 12 bases between the germline ends. The CDR3 consists of 13 residues.

Comments on this clonotype: A read error may explain this, as a much larger clone is one base away. This chain uses TRBV7-9 with TRBJ1-5, with 7 bases fitting TRBD1. The CDR3 covers 15 residues. Looked up from germline, CDR1 is SEHNR and CDR2 is FQNEAQ (reference sequence). The CDR3 DNA is TGTGCCAGCAGCGAACAGGGGAGTAGCAATCAGCCCCTGCATTTT. As protein: CASSEQGSSNQPLHF. The complete variable domain, with remaining parts taken from reference TRBV7-9 and TRBJ1-5, reads DTGVSQNPRHKITKRGQNVTFRCDPISEHNRLYWYRQTLGQGPEFLTYFQNEAQLEKSRLLSDRFSAERPKGSFSTLEIQRTEQGDSAMYLCASSEQGSSNQPLHFGDGTRLSIL.

On this clonotype: One junction end does not reproduce the germline sequence, and a read error may be involved. This chain joins TRBV24-1 and TRBJ1-2; the match to TRBD1 covers 7 bases. Germline CDR1 is KGHDR and CDR2 is SFDVKD. This CDR3 contains 13 residues. CDR3 amino acids: CATIDRQGYGYTF. The DNA of the CDR3 is TGTGCCACCATTGATCGACAGGGCTATGGCTACACCTTC.

As concerns this clonotype: A much larger clonotype is one base distant, so this may be a read error. This chain uses TRBV2 with TRBJ2-1; D is undetermined. This CDR3 is built from 13 residues. Trimming cost V 1 base and J 10 bases, with 11 bases left between them. Looked up from germline, CDR1 is SNHLY and CDR2 is FYNNEI. The CDR3 is CASSEGRSREQFF. CDR3 DNA: TGTGCCAGCAGTGAAGGCAGGTCCAGGGAGCAGTTCTTC.

The V call is TRBV7-2, the J call TRBJ2-7, with 10 bases that match TRBD1. After removal of 5 bases from V and 0 bases from J, the junction contained 4 bases not matched to a gene. Germline V gene lookup returns CDR1 SGHTA and CDR2 FQGNSA. The CDR3 sequence is 15 residues long. The chain's CDR3 is CASSPDRGSSYEQYF. CDR3 DNA: TGTGCCAGCAGCCCGGACAGGGGGAGCTCCTACGAGCAGTACTTC.

This chain connects TRBV6-6 to TRBJ2-7; tentatively, D is TRBD2 (5 bases). Germline assignment: CDR1 MNHNY and CDR2 SVGAGI (reference sequence). The V end was cut by 5 bases, the J end by 4 bases, with 15 bases between. The CDR3 sequence is 14 residues long. The CDR3 protein is CASSDGKPSYEQYF. The CDR3 DNA reads TGTGCCAGCAGTGACGGGAAACCTTCATACGAGCAGTACTTC.

The V call is TRBV20-1, the J call TRBJ2-7, with D perhaps matching TRBD1 (5 bases). There are 16 residues in the CDR3. Trimming shortened V by 3 bases and J by 0 bases, and 18 bases separated the two germline ends. The germline V gene has CDR1 DFQATT and CDR2 SNEGSKA (reference sequence). Here the CDR3 reads CSARPPSGISSYEQYF. The CDR3 DNA is TGCAGTGCTAGGCCCCCTTCAGGGATTAGCTCCTACGAGCAGTACTTC.

The rearrangement joins TRBV4-1 to TRBJ2-7; 8 positions match TRBD1. The V gene end was trimmed by 0 bases and the J gene end by 2 bases; junction bases not matched to a gene: 9. Germline CDR1 MGHRA, CDR2 YSYEKL. CDR3 length: 17 residues. CDR3 residues: CASSQEGGLTGAYEQYF. CDR3 coding DNA: TGCGCCAGCAGCCAAGAGGGCGGACTGACAGGGGCCTACGAGCAGTACTTC.

J is TRBJ2-3 and V is TRBV12-3 or TRBV12-4; D gene unclear. This CDR3 comprises 13 residues. V lost 9 bases and J 4 bases, leaving 14 bases between the germline ends. Written as DNA, the CDR3 is TGTGCCAGTACACGAGACACAGCAGATACGCAGTATTTT. Encoded protein: CASTRDTADTQYF.

The gene calls are TRBV29-1 and TRBJ2-3; D possibly matches TRBD1 or TRBD2 (5 bases each). V shed 5 bases and J shed 6 bases, with 12 bases lying between them. The germline gives CDR1 SQVTM, CDR2 ANQGSEA. The CDR3 covers 12 residues. The CDR3 sequence is CSVTGAPDTQYF. CDR3 sequence (DNA): TGCAGCGTTACCGGGGCCCCCGATACGCAGTATTTT.